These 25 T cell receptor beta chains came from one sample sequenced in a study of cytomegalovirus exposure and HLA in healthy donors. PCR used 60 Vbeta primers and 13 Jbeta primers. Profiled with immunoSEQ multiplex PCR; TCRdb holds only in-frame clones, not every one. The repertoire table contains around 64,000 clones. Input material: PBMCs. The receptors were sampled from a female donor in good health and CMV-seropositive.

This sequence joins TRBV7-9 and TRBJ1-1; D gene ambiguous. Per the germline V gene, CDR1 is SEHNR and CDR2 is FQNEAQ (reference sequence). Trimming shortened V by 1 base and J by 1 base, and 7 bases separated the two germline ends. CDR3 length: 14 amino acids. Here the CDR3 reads CASSLVEANTEAFF. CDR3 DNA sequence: TGTGCCAGCAGCTTAGTAGAAGCGAACACTGAAGCTTTCTTT.

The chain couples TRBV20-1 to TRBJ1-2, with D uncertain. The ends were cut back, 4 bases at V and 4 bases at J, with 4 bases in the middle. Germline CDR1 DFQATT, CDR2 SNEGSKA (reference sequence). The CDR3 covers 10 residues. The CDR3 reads CSATLYGYTF. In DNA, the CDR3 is TGCAGTGCTACACTCTATGGCTACACCTTC.

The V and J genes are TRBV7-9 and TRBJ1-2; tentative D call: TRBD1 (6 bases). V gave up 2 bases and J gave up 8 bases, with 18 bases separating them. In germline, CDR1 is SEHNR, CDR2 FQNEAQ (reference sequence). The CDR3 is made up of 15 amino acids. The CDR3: CASSLQDRLGEGYTF. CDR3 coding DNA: TGTGCCAGCAGCTTACAGGACAGACTGGGAGAAGGCTACACCTTC.

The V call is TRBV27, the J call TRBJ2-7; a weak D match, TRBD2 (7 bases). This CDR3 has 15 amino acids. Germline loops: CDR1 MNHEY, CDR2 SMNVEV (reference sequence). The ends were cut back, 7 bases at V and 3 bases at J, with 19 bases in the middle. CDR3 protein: CASILDRGANYEQYF. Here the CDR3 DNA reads TGTGCCAGCATCCTCGACCGGGGGGCGAACTACGAGCAGTACTTC.

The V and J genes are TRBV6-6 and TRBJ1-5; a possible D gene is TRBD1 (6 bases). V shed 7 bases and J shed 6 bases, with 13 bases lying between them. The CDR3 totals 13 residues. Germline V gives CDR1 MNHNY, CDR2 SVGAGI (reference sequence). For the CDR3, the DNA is TGTGCCAGCACCTACGGACAGTTTCAGCCCCAGCATTTT. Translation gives CASTYGQFQPQHF.

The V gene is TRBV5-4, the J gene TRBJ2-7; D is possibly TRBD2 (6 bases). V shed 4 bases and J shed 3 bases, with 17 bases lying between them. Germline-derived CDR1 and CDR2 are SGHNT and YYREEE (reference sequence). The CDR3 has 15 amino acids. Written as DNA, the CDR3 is TGTGCCAGCAGCAACGGGGGAGAGGGAGTCTACGAGCAGTACTTC. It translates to CASSNGGEGVYEQYF. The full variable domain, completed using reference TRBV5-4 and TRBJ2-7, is ETGVTQSPTHLIKTRGQQVTLRCSSQSGHNTVSWYQQALGQGPQFIFQYYREEENGRGNFPPRFSGLQFPNYSSELNVNALELDDSALYLCASSNGGEGVYEQYFGPGTRLTVT.

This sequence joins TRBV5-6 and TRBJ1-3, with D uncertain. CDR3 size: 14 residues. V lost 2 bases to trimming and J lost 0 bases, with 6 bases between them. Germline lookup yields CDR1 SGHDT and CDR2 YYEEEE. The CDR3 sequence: CASSLTDSGNTIYF. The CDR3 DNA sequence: TGTGCCAGCAGCTTAACAGACTCTGGAAACACCATATATTTT. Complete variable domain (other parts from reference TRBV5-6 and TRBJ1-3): DAGVTQSPTHLIKTRGQQVTLRCSPKSGHDTVSWYQQALGQGPQFIFQYYEEEERQRGNFPDRFSGHQFPNYSSELNVNALLLGDSALYLCASSLTDSGNTIYFGEGSWLTVV.

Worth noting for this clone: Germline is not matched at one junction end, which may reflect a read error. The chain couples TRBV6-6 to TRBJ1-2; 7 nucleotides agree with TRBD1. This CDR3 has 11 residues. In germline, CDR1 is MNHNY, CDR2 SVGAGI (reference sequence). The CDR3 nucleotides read TGTGCCAGCAGTTACTCGACGGGACAGCTCTTC. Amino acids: CASSYSTGQLF.

The CDR3 is CASSYSSGTSTDTQYF. CDR3 nucleotides: TGTGCCAGCAGTTACTCCTCAGGGACTAGCACAGATACGCAGTATTTT. V gene TRBV6-5 combines with J gene TRBJ2-3; D perhaps matches TRBD2 (6 bases). The CDR3 length is 16 residues. The germline CDR1 and CDR2 sequences are MNHEY and SVGAGI. Between the trimmed V and J ends, which lost 0 bases and 0 bases, there was a span of 10 bases.

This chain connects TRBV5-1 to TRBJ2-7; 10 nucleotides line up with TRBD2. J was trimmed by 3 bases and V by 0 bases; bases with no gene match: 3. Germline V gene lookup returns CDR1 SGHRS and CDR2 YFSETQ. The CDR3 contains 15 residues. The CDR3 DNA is TGCGCCAGCAGCTTGGAACTAGCGGGGAACTACGAGCAGTACTTC. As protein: CASSLELAGNYEQYF.

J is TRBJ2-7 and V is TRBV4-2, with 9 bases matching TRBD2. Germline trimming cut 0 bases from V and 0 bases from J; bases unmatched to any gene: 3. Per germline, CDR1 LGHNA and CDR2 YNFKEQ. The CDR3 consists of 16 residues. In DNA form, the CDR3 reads TGTGCCAGCAGCCAAGATTATAGCGGGGGCTCCTACGAGCAGTACTTC. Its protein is CASSQDYSGGSYEQYF.

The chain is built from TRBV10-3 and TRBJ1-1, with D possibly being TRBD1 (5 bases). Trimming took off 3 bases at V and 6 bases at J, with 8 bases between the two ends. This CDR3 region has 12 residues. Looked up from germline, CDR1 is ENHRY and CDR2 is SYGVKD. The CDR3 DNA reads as TGTGCCATCAGTGAAGGGGATGCTGAAGCTTTCTTT. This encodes CAISEGDAEAFF.

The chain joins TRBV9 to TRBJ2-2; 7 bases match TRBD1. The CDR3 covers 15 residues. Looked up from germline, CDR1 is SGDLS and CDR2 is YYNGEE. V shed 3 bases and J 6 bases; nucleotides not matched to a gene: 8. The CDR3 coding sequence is TGTGCCAGCAGCGACAGGACGGGGACAGCCGGGGAGCTGTTTTTT. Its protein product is CASSDRTGTAGELFF.

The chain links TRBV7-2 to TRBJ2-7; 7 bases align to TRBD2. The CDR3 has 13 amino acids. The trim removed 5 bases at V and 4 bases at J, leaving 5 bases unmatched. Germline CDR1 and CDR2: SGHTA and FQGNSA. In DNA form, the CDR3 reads TGTGCCAGCAGCCCAGCAGCGGGGTACGAGCAGTACTTC. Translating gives CASSPAAGYEQYF.

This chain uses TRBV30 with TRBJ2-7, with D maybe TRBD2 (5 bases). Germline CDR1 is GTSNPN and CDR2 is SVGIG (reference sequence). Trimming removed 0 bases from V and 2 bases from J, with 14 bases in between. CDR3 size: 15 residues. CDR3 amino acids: CAWSVNMGDAYEQYF. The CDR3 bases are TGTGCCTGGAGTGTTAACATGGGAGACGCCTACGAGCAGTACTTC. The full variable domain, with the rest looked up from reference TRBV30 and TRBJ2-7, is SQTIHQWPATLVQPVGSPLSLECTVEGTSNPNLYWYRQAAGRGLQLLFYSVGIGQISSEVPQNLSASRPQDRQFILSSKKLLLSDSGFYLCAWSVNMGDAYEQYFGPGTRLTVT.

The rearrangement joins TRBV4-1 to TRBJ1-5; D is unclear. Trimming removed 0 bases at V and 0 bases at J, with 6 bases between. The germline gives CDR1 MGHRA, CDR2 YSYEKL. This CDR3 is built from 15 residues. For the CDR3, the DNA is TGCGCCAGCAGCCAAGATTCGAGTAGCAATCAGCCCCAGCATTTT. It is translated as CASSQDSSSNQPQHF.

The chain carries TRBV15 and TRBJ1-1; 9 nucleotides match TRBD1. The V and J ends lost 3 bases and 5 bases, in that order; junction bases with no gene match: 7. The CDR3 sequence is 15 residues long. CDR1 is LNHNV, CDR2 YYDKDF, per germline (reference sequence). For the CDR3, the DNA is TGTGCCACCAGCAGGGGGGACAGGGAGGGGACTGAAGCTTTCTTT. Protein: CATSRGDREGTEAFF.

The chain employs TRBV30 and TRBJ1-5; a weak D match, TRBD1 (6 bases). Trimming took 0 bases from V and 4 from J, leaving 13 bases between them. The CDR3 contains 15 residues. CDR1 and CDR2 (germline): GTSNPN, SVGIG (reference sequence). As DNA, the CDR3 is TGTGCCTGGAGTGTAGACGACAGGAGGAATCAGCCCCAGCATTTT. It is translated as CAWSVDDRRNQPQHF. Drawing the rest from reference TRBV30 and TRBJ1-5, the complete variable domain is SQTIHQWPATLVQPVGSPLSLECTVEGTSNPNLYWYRQAAGRGLQLLFYSVGIGQISSEVPQNLSASRPQDRQFILSSKKLLLSDSGFYLCAWSVDDRRNQPQHFGDGTRLSIL.

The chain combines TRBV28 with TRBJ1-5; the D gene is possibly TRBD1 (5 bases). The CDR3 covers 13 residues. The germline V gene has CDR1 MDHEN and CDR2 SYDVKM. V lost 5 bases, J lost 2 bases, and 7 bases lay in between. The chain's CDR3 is CASSPTGNQPQHF. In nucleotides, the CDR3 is TGTGCCAGCAGTCCGACAGGCAATCAGCCCCAGCATTTT.

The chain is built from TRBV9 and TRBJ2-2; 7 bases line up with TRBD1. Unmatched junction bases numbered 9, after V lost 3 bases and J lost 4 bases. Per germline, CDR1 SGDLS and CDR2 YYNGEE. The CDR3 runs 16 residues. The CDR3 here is CASSDTARGLTGELFF. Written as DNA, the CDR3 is TGTGCCAGCAGCGATACGGCGAGGGGGCTCACCGGGGAGCTGTTTTTT.

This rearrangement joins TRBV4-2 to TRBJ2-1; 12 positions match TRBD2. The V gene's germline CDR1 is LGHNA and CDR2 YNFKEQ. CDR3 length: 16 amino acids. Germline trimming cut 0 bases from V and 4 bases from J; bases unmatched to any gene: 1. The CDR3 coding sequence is TGTGCCAGCAGCCAAGATGGGACTAGCGGGTACAATGAGCAGTTCTTC. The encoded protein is CASSQDGTSGYNEQFF.

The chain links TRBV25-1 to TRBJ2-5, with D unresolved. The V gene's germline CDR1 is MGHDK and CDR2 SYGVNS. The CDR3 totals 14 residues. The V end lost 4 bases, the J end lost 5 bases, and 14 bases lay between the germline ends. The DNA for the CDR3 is TGTGCCAGCAGTGCCCACAACCCCATCGAGACCCAGTACTTC. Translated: CASSAHNPIETQYF.

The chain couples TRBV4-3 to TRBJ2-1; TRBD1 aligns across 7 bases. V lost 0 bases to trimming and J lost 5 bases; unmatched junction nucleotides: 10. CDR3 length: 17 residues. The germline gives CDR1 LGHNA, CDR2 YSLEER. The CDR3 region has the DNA TGCGCCAGCAGCCAAGACTGGCACAGGGGAATTGACAATGAGCAGTTCTTC. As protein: CASSQDWHRGIDNEQFF.

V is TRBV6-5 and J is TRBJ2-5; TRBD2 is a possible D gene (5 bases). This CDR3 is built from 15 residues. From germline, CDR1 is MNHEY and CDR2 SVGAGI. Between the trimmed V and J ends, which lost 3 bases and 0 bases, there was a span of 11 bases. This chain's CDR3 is CASSYSLGDQETQYF. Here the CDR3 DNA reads TGTGCCAGCAGTTATTCCCTCGGGGACCAAGAGACCCAGTACTTC.

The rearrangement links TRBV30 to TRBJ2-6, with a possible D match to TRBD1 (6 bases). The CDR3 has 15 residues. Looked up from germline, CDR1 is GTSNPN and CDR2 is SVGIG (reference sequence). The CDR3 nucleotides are TGTGCTGGGACGGGACACAGTTCTGGGGCCAACGTCCTGACTTTC. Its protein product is CAGTGHSSGANVLTF.